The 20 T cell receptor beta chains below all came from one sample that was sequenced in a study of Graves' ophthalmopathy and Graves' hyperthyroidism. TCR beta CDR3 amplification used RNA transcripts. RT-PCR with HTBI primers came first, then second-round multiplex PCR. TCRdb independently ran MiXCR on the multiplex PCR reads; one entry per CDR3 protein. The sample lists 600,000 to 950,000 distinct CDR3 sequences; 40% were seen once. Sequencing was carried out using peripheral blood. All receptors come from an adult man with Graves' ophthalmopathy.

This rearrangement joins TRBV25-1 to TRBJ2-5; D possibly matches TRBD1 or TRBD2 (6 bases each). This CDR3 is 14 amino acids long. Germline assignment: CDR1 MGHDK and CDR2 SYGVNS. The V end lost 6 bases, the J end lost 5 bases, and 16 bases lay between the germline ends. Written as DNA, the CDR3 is TGTGCCAGCAGGCCCAGGGGAGGTGGGGAGACCCAGTACTTC. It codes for CASRPRGGGETQYF.

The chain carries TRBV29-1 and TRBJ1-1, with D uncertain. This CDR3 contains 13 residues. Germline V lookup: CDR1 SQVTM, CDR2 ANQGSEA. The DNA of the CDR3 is TGCAGTGTTAGAGATTTCGGGGACACTGAAGCTTTCTTT. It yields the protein CSVRDFGDTEAFF.

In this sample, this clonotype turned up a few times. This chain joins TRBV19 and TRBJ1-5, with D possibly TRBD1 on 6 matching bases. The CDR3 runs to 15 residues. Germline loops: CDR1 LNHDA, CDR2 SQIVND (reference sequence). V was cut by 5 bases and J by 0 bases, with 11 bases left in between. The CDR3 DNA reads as TGTGCCAGTAGTCACAGGGAGTTTAGCAATCAGCCCCAGCATTTT. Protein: CASSHREFSNQPQHF.

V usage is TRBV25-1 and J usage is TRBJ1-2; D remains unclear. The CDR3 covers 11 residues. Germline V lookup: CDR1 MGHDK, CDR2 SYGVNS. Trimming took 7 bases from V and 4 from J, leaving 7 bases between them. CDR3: CASKASYGYTF. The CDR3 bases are TGTGCCAGCAAAGCGAGCTATGGCTACACCTTC.

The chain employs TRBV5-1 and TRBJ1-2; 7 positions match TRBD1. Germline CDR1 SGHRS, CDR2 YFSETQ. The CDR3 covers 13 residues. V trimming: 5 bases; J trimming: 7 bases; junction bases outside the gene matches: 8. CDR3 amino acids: CASSSTGVPGYTF. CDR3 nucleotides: TGCGCCAGCAGTTCTACAGGGGTTCCTGGCTACACCTTC.

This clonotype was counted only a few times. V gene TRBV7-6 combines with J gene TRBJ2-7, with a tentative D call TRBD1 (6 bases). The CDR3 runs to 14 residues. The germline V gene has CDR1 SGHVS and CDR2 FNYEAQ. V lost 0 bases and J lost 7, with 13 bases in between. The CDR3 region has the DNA TGTGCCAGCAGCTTAGCAAGGGGGTCGGGGGAGCAGTACTTC. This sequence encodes CASSLARGSGEQYF. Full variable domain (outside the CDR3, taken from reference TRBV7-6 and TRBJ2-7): GAGVSQSPRYKVTKRGQDVALRCDPISGHVSLYWYRQALGQGPEFLTYFNYEAQQDKSGLPNDRFSAERPEGSISTLTIQRTEQRDSAMYRCASSLARGSGEQYFGPGTRLTVT.

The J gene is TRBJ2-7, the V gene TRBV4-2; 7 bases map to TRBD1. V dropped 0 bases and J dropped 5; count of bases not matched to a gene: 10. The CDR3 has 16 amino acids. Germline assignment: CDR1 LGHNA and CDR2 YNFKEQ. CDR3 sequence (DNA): TGTGCCAGCAGCCAAGATGAAGGGCAGGGGGTGAACGAGCAGTACTTC. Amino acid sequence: CASSQDEGQGVNEQYF.

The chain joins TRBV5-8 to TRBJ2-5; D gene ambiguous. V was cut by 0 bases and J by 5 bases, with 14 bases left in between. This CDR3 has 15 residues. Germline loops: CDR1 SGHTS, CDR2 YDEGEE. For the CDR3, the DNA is TGTGCCAGCAGCTTGGATGGGAACTCCGGGGAGACCCAGTACTTC. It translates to CASSLDGNSGETQYF.

CDR3 in DNA: TGTGCCAGCAGCCAGTTGGGGAGCCAAACGGAGACCCAGTACTTC. This encodes CASSQLGSQTETQYF. The V gene is TRBV7-2, the J gene TRBJ2-5; D may be TRBD2 (5 bases). The CDR3 loop spans 15 amino acids. The V end lost 5 bases, the J end lost 5 bases, and 18 bases lay between the germline ends. Per germline, CDR1 SGHTA and CDR2 FQGNSA.

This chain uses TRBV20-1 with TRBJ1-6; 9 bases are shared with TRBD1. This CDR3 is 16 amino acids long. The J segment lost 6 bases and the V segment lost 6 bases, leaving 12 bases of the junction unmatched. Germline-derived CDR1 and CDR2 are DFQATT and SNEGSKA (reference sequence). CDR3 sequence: CSALRGQGARNSPLHF. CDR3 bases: TGCAGTGCCCTAAGGGGACAGGGTGCACGTAATTCACCCCTCCACTTT.

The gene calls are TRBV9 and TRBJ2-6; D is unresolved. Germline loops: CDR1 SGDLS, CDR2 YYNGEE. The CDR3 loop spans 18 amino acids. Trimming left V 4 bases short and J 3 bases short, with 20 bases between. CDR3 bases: TGTGCCAGCAGCCAACTAAATCCGACCCGGCTTGGGGCCAACGTCCTGACTTTC. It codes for CASSQLNPTRLGANVLTF.

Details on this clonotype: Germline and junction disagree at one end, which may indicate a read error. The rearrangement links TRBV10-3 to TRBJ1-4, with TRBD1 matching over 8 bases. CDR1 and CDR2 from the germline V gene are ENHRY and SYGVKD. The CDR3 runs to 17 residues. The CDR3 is CASSETPGGGGNEKLFF. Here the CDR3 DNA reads TGTGCCAGCAGTGAAACGCCAGGGGGCGGTGGTAATGAAAAACTGTTTTTT.

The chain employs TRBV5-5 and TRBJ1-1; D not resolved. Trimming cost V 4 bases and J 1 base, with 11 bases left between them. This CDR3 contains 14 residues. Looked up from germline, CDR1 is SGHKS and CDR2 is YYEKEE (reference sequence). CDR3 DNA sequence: TGTGCCAGCAGCATCACCTCAGCGAACACTGAAGCTTTCTTT. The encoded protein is CASSITSANTEAFF.

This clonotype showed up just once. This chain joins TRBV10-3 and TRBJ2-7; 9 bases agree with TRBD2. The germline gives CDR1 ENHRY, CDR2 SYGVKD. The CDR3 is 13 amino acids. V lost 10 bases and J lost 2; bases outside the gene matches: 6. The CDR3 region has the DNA TGTGCCACCAAGGGCGGGAGGGCCTACGAGCAGTACTTC. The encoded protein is CATKGGRAYEQYF.

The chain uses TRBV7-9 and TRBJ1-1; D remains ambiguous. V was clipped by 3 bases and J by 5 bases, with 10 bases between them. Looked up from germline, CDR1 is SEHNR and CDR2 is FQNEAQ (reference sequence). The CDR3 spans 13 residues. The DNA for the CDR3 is TGTGCCAGCAGCTTGGGGATAAGGACTGAAGCTTTCTTT. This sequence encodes CASSLGIRTEAFF.

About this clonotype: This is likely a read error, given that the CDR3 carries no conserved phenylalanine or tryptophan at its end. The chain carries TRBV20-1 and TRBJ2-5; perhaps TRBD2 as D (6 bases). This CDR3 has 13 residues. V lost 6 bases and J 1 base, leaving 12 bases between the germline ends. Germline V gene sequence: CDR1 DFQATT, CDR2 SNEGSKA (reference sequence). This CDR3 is CSAPGLLQETQYV. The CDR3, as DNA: TGCAGTGCCCCAGGACTACTCCAAGAGACCCAGTACGTC.

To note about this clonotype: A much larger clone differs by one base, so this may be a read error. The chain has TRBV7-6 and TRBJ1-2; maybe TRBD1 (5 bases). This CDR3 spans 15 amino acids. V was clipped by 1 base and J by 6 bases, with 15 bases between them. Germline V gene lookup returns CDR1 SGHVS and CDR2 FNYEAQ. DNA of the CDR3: TGTGCCAGCAGCTTAGAAATAGGTGGGGACCATGGCTACACCTTC. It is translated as CASSLEIGGDHGYTF.

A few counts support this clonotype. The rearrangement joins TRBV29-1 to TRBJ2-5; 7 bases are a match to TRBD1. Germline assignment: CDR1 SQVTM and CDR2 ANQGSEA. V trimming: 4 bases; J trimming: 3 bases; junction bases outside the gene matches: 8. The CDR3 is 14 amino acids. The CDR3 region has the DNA TGCAGCGTTGGCCCCTCGGGACAGAAAGAGACCCAGTACTTC. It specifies CSVGPSGQKETQYF.

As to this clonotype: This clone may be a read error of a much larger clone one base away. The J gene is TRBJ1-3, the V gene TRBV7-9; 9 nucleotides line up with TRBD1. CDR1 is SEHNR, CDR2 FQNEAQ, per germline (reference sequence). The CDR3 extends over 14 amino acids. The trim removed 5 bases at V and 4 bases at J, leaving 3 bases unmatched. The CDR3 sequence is CASSRDREGNTIYF. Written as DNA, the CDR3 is TGTGCCAGCAGCCGGGACAGGGAGGGAAACACCATATATTTT.

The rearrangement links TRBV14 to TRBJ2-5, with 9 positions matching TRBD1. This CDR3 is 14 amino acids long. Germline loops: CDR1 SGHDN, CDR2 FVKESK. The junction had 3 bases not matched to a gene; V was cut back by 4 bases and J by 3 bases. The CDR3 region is CASSRWTGEETQYF. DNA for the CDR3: TGTGCCAGCAGCCGCTGGACAGGGGAAGAGACCCAGTACTTC. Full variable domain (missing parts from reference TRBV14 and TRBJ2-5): EAGVTQFPSHSVIEKGQTVTLRCDPISGHDNLYWYRRVMGKEIKFLLHFVKESKQDESGMPNNRFLAERTGGTYSTLKVQPAELEDSGVYFCASSRWTGEETQYFGPGTRLLVL.